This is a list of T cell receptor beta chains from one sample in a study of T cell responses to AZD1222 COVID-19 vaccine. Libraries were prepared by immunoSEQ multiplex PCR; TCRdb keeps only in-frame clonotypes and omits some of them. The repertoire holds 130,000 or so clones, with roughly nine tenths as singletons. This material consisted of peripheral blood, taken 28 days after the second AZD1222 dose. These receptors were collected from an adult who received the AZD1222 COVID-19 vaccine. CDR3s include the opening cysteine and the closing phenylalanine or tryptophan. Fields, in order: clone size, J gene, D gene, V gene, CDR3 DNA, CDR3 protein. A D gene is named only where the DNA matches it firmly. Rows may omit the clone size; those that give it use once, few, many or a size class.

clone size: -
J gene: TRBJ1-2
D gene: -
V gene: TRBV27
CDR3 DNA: TGTGCCAGCAGTCCCTCCCGGGGCGGCTACACCTTC
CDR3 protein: CASSPSRGGYTF

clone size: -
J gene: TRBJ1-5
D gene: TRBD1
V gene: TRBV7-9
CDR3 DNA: TGTGCCAGCAGCGTGGGACAGTATAGCAATCAGCCCCAGCATTTT
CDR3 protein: CASSVGQYSNQPQHF

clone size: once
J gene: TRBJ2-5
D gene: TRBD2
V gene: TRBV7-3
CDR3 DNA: TGTGCCAGCAGCGCCGCGGGGGGGCGGCAAGAGACCCAGTACTTC
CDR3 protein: CASSAAGGRQETQYF

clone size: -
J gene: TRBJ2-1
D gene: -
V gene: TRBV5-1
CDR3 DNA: TGCGCCAGCAGCTTGGAGTCTGGGTGGGGTGGAGAGCAGTTCTTC
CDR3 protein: CASSLESGWGGEQFF

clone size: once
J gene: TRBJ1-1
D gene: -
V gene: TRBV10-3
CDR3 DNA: TGTGCCACACGGGGGCCAGGTAACACTGAAGCTTTCTTT
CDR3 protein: CATRGPGNTEAFF

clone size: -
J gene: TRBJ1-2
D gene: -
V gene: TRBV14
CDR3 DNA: TGTGCCAGCAGCCAAGGACAGTTCTATGGCTACACCTTC
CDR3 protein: CASSQGQFYGYTF

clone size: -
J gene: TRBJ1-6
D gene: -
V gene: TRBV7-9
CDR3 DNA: TGTGCCAGCAGCTTATGGGACAATTCACCCCTCCACTTT
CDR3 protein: CASSLWDNSPLHF

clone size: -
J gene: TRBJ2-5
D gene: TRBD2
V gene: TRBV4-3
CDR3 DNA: TGCGCCAGCAGCCAAGGAGCTAGCGGGGGGGGCCTCGGTGAGACCCAGTACTTC
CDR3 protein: CASSQGASGGGLGETQYF

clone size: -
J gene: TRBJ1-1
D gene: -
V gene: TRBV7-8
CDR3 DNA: TGTGCCAGCAGCCATAGGAGGGGCTACACTGAAGCTTTCTTT
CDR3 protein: CASSHRRGYTEAFF

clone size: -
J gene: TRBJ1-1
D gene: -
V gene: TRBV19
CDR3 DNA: TGTGCCAGTAGCCCACCAGCTTTCTTT
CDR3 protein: CASSPPAFF

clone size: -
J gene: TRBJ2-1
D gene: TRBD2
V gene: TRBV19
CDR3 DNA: TGTGCCAGAAACCCCCCTAGCGGCTCCTACAATGAGCAGTTCTTC
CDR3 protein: CARNPPSGSYNEQFF

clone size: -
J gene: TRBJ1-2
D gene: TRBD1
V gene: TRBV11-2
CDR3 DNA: TGTGCCAGCAGCTTATCACAGGGGGTCGGCTACACCTTC
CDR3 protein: CASSLSQGVGYTF

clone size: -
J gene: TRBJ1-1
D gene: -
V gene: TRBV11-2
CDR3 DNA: TGTGCCAGCAGCACCACGACAGATATGAACACTGAAGCTTTCTTT
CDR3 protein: CASSTTTDMNTEAFF